This T cell receptor (beta chain) stems from a study of CD8 T cells in ankylosing spondylitis. Study observations and caveats: In the blood and synovial fluid of reactive arthritis, some motif variants had been previously reported. Clones linked with disease were CD8+ and fairly uncommon in the peripheral blood. Disease-linked clones reportedly concentrated significantly in matched ankylosing spondylitis synovial fluid. Seemingly characteristic of ankylosing spondylitis blood was a TCR beta motif consisting of several highly homologous variants.

This clonotype was detected only a few times. The antigen is not known. Germline V gene lookup returns CDR1 DFQATT and CDR2 SNEGSKA (reference sequence). The CDR3 contains 14 residues. V was trimmed by 4 bases and J by 2 bases, leaving 13 bases between them. As the method for making TCR beta libraries, quantitative 5'-RACE with molecular barcodes was used. TCRdb processed the 5' RACE reads anew with MiXCR; each CDR3 protein has one entry. The table lists roughly 400,000 distinct CDR3 sequences, around 22% of them singletons. This receptor was taken from a male donor with ankylosing spondylitis. The chain joins TRBV20-1 to TRBJ2-3; the D gene is possibly TRBD2 (6 bases). The sequenced material came from blood, either unsorted or a sorted T cell fraction (not recorded which). In DNA form, the CDR3 reads TGCAGTGCTACTGTAGCGGACCACACAGATACGCAGTATTTT. Protein: CSATVADHTDTQYF.